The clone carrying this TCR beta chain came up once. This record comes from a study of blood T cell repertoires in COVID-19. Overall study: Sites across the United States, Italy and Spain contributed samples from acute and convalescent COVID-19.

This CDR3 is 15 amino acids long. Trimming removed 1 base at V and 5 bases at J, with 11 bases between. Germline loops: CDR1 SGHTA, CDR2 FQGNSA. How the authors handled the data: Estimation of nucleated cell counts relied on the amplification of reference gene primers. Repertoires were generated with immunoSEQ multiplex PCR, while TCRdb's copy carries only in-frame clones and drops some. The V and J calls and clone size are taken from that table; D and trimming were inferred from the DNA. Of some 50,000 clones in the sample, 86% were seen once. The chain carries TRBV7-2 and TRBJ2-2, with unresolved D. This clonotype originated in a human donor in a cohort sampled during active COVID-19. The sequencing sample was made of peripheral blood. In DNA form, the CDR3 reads TGTGCCAGCAGCTTAGGGCAGGCATTGACCGGGGAGCTGTTTTTT. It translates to CASSLGQALTGELFF.